Listed below are T cell receptor beta chains from one sample, sequenced in a study of cytomegalovirus exposure and HLA in healthy donors. Clones were sequenced by immunoSEQ multiplex PCR, and TCRdb holds only the in-frame ones, with some missing. The sample consists of around 100,000 clones, about 76% of them appearing once. The sample was PBMCs. These receptors originate from a woman in her 70s in good health and CMV-seropositive. Each CDR3 is given with its conserved first and last residue. The D gene is left open where the match is weak. The listing skips clone size in some rows; elsewhere it reads once, few, many or a size class.

TGTGCCAGCTCACCGGAGTCCGATACGCAGTATTTT	CASSPESDTQYF	NA	TRBJ2-3	TRBV18	NA
TGTGCCAGCAGCTTACTACCGGTTTACGAGCAGTACTTC	CASSLLPVYEQYF	NA	TRBJ2-7	TRBV7-9	NA
TGTGCCAGCAGCCCACTGGACAGGGGTGGCAATCAGCCCCAGCATTTT	CASSPLDRGGNQPQHF	NA	TRBJ1-5	TRBV7-2	TRBD1
TGTGCCAGCAGCTTAGAAAGCCGCATCTCTGGAAACACCATATATTTT	CASSLESRISGNTIYF	NA	TRBJ1-3	TRBV11-3	NA
TGTGCCAGCGGTCAGGGATTGAACACTGAAGCTTTCTTT	CASGQGLNTEAFF	few	TRBJ1-1	TRBV7-3	NA
TGCGCCAGCAGCCCCCCAGGGACCTACAATGAGCAGTTCTTC	CASSPPGTYNEQFF	NA	TRBJ2-1	TRBV5-1	NA
TGTGCCAGCAGCTTGGTCGGGGGACTTGAAGAGACCCAGTACTTC	CASSLVGGLEETQYF	NA	TRBJ2-5	TRBV5-4	NA
TGTGCCAGCAGCTTCGGACTGAAAGAGGGCATTCAGTACTTC	CASSFGLKEGIQYF	NA	TRBJ2-4	TRBV11-3	NA
TGTGCCAGCAGTGACGGGCTAGCCGTACGGCAGTACTTC	CASSDGLAVRQYF	few	TRBJ2-7	TRBV2	NA
TGTGCCAGCAGCTTAGCCCTAGGGGCTAGCGGCACAGATACGCAGTATTTT	CASSLALGASGTDTQYF	NA	TRBJ2-3	TRBV11-3	NA
TGTGCCAGCAGTGACGTAGGACAGGGGAGAAACTATGGCTACACCTTC	CASSDVGQGRNYGYTF	NA	TRBJ1-2	TRBV25-1	TRBD1
TGTGCCAGCAGCTCCCCCGGGGCCTACAATGAGCAGTTCTTC	CASSSPGAYNEQFF	few	TRBJ2-1	TRBV7-2	NA
TGTGCCTGGAAAGGACAGGGGATGGGCTACACCTTC	CAWKGQGMGYTF	NA	TRBJ1-2	TRBV30	TRBD1
TGCGCCAGCAGCGTTACTAGCGGGGGGCCCTACGAGCAGTACTTC	CASSVTSGGPYEQYF	once	TRBJ2-7	TRBV5-1	TRBD2
TGTGCCAGAAGCTTGGCTAGGTCAAGCGGGAGGGACCCGGGTAAGCAGTTCTTC	CARSLARSSGRDPGKQFF	NA	TRBJ2-1	TRBV5-3	TRBD2
TGTGCCAGCAGCGTAGGGGGGACAGTCAATCAGCCCCAGCATTTT	CASSVGGTVNQPQHF	NA	TRBJ1-5	TRBV9	TRBD1